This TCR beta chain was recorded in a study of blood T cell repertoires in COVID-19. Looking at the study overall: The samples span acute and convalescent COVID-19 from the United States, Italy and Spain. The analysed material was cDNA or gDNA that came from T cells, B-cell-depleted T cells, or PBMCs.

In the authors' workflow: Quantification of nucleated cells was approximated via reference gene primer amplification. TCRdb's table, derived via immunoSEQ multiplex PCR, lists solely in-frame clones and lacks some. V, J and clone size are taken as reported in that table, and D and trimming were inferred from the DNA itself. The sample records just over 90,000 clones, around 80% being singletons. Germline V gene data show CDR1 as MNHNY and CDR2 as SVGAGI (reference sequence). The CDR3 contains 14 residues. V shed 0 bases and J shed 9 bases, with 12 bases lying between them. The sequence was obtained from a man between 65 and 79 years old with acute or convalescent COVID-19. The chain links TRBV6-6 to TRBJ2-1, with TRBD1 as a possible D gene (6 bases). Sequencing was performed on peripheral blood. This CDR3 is CASSYSPQGLEQFF. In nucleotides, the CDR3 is TGTGCCAGCAGTTACTCCCCCCAGGGGCTTGAGCAGTTCTTC.